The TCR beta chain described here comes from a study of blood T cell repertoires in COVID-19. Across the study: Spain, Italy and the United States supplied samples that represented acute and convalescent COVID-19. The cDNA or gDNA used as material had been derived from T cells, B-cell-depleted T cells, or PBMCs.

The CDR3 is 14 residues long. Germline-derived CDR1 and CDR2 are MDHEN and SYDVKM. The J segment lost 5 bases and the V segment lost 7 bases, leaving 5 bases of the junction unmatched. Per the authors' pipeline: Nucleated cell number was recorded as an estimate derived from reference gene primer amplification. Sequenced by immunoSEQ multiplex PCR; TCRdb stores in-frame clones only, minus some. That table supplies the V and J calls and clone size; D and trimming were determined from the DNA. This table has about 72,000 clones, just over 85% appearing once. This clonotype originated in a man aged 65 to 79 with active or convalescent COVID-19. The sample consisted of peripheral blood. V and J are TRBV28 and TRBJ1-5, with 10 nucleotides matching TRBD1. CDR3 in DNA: TGTGCCAGCATCCGGGGGACAGGGGATCAGCCCCAGCATTTT. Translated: CASIRGTGDQPQHF. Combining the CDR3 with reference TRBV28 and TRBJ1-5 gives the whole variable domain DVKVTQSSRYLVKRTGEKVFLECVQDMDHENMFWYRQDPGLGLRLIYFSYDVKMKEKGDIPEGYSVSREKKERFSLILESASTNQTSMYLCASIRGTGDQPQHFGDGTRLSIL.